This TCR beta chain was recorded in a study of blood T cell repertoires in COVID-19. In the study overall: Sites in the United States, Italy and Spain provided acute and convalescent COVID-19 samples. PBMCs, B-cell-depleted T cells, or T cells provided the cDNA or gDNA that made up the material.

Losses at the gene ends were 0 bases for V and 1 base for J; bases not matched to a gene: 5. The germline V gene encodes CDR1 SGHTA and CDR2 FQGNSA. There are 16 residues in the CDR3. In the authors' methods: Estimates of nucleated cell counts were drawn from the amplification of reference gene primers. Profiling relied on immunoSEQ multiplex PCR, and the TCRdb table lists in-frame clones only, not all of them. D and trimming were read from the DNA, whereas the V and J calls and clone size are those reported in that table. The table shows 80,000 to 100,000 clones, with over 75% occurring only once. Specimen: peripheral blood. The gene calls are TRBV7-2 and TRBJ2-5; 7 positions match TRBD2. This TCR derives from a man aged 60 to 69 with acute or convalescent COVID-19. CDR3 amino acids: CASSLATSSGQETQYF. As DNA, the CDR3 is TGTGCCAGCAGCTTAGCTACGTCTAGCGGCCAAGAGACCCAGTACTTC.